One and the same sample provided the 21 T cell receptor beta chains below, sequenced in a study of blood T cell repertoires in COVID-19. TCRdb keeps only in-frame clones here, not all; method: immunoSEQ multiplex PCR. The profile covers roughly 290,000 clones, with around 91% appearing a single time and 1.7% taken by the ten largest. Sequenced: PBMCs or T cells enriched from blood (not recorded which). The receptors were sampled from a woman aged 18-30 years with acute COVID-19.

The CDR3 sequence: CASSSTIYEQYF. CDR3 DNA: TGTGCCAGCAGCTCTACTATTTACGAGCAGTACTTC. V is TRBV6-6 and J is TRBJ2-7; the D is unclear. The germline CDR1 and CDR2 sequences are MNHNY and SVGAGI (reference sequence). Trimming removed 6 bases from V and 4 bases from J, with 10 bases in between. CDR3 size: 12 residues.

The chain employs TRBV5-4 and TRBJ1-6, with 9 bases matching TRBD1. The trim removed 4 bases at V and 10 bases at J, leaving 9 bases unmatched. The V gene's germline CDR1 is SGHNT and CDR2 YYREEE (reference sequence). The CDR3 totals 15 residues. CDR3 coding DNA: TGTGCCAGCAGCGGTGGGGACAGGGTCGGATCACCCCTCCACTTT. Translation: CASSGGDRVGSPLHF.

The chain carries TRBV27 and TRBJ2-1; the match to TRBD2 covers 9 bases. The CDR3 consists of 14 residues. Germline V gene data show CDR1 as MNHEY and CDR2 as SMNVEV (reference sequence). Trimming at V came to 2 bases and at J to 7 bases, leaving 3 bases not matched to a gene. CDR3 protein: CASSLMGLANEQFF. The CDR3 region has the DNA TGTGCCAGCAGTTTAATGGGACTAGCTAATGAGCAGTTCTTC.

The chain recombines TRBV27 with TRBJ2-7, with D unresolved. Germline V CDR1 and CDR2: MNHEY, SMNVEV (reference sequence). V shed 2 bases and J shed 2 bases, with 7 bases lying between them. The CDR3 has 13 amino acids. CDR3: CASSLLGPYEQYF. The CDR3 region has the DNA TGTGCCAGCAGTTTACTAGGTCCCTACGAGCAGTACTTC.

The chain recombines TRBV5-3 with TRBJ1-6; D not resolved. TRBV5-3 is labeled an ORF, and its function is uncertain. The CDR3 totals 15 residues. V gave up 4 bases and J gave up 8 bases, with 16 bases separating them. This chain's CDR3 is CARSAYRSSYSPLHF. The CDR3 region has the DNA TGTGCCAGAAGCGCCTATCGGAGCAGTTATTCACCCCTCCACTTT.

CDR3 sequence reads: CASRDRDHYNEQFF. CDR3 nucleotide sequence: TGTGCCAGCAGAGACAGGGACCATTACAATGAGCAGTTCTTC. The rearrangement uses TRBV6-5 and TRBJ2-1; 7 bases map to TRBD1. The CDR3 contains 14 residues. Germline trimming cut 6 bases from V and 4 bases from J; bases unmatched to any gene: 6. From germline, CDR1 is MNHEY and CDR2 SVGAGI.

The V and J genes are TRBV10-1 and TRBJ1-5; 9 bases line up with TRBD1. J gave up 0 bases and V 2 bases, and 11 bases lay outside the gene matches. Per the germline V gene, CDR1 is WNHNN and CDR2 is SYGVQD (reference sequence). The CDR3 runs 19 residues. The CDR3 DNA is TGCGCCAGCAGTGAGAATGCGGGACAGGGACTATATAGCAATCAGCCCCAGCATTTT. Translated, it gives CASSENAGQGLYSNQPQHF.

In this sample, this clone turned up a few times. The CDR3 here is CASSGNVRGNTIYF. The CDR3 region has the DNA TGTGCCAGCAGCGGTAACGTCCGCGGCAACACCATATATTTT. This sequence joins TRBV7-8 and TRBJ1-3; D unresolved. This CDR3 contains 14 residues. CDR1 and CDR2 (germline): SGHVS, FQNEAQ. Trimming removed 5 bases from V and 7 bases from J, with 15 bases in between.

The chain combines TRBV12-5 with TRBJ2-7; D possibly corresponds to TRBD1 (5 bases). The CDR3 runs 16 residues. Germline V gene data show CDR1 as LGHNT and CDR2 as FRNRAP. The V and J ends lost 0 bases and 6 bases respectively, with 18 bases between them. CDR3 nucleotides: TGTGCTAGTGGTTTGGTCCCCTCCCCAGGGCCGGGCGAGCAGTACTTC. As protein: CASGLVPSPGPGEQYF. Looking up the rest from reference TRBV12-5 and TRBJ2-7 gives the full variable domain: DARVTQTPRHKVTEMGQEVTMRCQPILGHNTVFWYRQTMMQGLELLAYFRNRAPLDDSGMPKDRFSAEMPDATLATLKIQPSEPRDSAVYFCASGLVPSPGPGEQYFGPGTRLTVT.

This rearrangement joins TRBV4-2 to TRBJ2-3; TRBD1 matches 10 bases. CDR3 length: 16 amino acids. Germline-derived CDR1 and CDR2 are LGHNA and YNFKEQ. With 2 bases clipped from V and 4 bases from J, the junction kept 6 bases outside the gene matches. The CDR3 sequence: CASSQRFGQGADTQYF. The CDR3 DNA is TGTGCCAGCAGCCAAAGATTTGGACAGGGGGCAGATACGCAGTATTTT.

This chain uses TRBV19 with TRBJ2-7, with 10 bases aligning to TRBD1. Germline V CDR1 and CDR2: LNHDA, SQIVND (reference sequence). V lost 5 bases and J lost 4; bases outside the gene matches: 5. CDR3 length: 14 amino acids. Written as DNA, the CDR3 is TGTGCCAGTAGTGGGGGACAGGGGCGGTACGAGCAGTACTTC. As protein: CASSGGQGRYEQYF. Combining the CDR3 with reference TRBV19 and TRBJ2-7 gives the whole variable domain DGGITQSPKYLFRKEGQNVTLSCEQNLNHDAMYWYRQDPGQGLRLIYYSQIVNDFQKGDIAEGYSVSREKKESFPLTVTSAQKNPTAFYLCASSGGQGRYEQYFGPGTRLTVT.

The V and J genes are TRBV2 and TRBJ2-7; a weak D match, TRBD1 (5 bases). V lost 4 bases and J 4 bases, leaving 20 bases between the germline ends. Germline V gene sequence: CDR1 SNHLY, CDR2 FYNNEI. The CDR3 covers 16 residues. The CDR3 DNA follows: TGTGCCAGCAGTGCCAGGGTTATCCGTTTGGCGTACGAGCAGTACTTC. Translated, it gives CASSARVIRLAYEQYF.

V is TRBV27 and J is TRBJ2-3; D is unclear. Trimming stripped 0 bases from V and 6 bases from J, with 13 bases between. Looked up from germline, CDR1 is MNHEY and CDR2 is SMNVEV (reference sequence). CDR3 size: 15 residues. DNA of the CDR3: TGTGCCAGCAGTTTATCGGCCTCTCTGGCTGATACGCAGTATTTT. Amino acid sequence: CASSLSASLADTQYF.

The CDR3 DNA sequence: TGTGCCAGCAGCATGAGACAGGGGGCAGGCAATCAGCCCCAGCATTTT. Translated, it gives CASSMRQGAGNQPQHF. V usage is TRBV5-6 and J usage is TRBJ1-5, with 10 bases identical to TRBD1. The trim removed 4 bases at V and 2 bases at J, leaving 6 bases unmatched. The V gene's germline CDR1 is SGHDT and CDR2 YYEEEE. The CDR3 spans 16 residues.

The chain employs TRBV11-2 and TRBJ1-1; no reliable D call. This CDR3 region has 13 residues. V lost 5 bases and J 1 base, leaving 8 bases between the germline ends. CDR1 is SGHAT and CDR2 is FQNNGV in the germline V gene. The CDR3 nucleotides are TGTGCCAGCAGCGCCCGGGGGAACACTGAAGCTTTCTTT. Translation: CASSARGNTEAFF. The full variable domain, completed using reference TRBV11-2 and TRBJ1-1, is EAGVAQSPRYKIIEKRQSVAFWCNPISGHATLYWYQQILGQGPKLLIQFQNNGVVDDSQLPKDRFSAERLKGVDSTLKIQPAKLEDSAVYLCASSARGNTEAFFGQGTRLTVV.

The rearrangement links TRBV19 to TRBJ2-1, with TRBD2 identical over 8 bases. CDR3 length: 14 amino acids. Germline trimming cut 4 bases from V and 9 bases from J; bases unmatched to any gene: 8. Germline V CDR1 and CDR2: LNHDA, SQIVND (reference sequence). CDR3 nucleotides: TGTGCCAGTAGTAAACTAGCGGTGGTGGGTGAGCAGTTCTTC. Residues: CASSKLAVVGEQFF.

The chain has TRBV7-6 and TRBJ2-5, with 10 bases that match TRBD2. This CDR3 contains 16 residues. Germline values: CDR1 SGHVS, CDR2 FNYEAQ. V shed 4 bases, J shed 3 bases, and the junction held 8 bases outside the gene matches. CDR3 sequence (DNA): TGTGCCAGCAGCTCCAAGCGGGAGGGCCTCAAAGAGACCCAGTACTTC. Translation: CASSSKREGLKETQYF.

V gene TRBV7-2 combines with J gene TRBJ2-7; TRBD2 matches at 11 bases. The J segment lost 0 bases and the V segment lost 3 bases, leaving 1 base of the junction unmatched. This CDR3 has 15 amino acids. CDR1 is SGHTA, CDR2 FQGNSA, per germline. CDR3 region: CASSFSGRASYEQYF. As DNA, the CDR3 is TGTGCCAGCAGCTTTAGCGGGAGGGCCTCCTACGAGCAGTACTTC.

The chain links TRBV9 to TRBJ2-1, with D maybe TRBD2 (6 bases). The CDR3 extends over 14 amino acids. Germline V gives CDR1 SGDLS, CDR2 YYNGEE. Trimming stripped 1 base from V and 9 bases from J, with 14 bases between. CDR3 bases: TGTGCCAGCAGCGTAACCCATCCTAGCGCTGAGCAGTTCTTC. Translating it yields CASSVTHPSAEQFF.

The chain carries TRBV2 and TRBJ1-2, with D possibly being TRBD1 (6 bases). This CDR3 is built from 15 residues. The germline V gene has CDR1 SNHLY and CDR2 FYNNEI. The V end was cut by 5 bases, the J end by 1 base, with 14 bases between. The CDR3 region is CASSKQGSSNYGYTF. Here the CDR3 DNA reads TGTGCCAGCAGTAAACAGGGTTCAAGTAACTATGGCTACACCTTC. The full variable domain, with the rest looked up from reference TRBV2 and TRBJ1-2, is EPEVTQTPSHQVTQMGQEVILRCVPISNHLYFYWYRQILGQKVEFLVSFYNNEISEKSEIFDDQFSVERPDGSNFTLKIRSTKLEDSAMYFCASSKQGSSNYGYTFGSGTRLTVV.

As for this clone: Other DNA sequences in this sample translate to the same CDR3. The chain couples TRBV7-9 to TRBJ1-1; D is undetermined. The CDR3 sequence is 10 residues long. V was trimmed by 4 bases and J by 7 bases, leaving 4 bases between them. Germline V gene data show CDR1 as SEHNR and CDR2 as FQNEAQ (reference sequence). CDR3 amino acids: CASSYYEAFF. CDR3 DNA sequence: TGTGCCAGCAGCTATTATGAAGCTTTCTTT.